This T cell receptor beta chain appears in the sequencing data of a study of OX40 agonist ivuxolimab in advanced cancers. In the study overall: Three patients got partial responses; one had hepatocellular carcinoma and two had cutaneous melanoma.

On this clone itself: The target antigen is unknown.

Study findings and constraints: Undetermined was the antigen specificity of the expanded peripheral T cells.

There are 14 residues in the CDR3. V was clipped by 5 bases and J by 6 bases; unmatched bases: 7. The V gene's germline CDR1 is PRHDT and CDR2 FYEKMQ (reference sequence). The table came from immunoSEQ multiplex PCR; TCRdb's copy has only in-frame clones and leaves some out. The sample records 90,000 to 120,000 clones, 80% to 95% being singletons. The specimen comprised CD4+ or CD8+ T cells sorted from blood, sampled in a trial of the OX40 agonist ivuxolimab. The chain couples TRBV13 to TRBJ1-1, with TRBD1 matching 9 bases. The sequence came from an adult with an advanced solid tumor such as melanoma, head and neck, liver or kidney cancer. CDR3 loop: CASSPGQGYPEAFF. CDR3 DNA sequence: TGTGCCAGCAGCCCGGGACAGGGTTACCCTGAAGCTTTCTTT.